This T cell receptor (beta chain) comes out of a study of T cells in Graves' hyperthyroidism and ophthalmopathy. This clonotype was seen ten or more times. What it recognizes is unknown. The TCR beta CDR3 regions underwent amplification using RNA transcripts as the source. In the first-round RT-PCR of the TCR CDR3, the HTBI primer set was used. TCRdb recomputed calls from the multiplex PCR reads with MiXCR, one row per CDR3 protein. Of 450,000 to 600,000 distinct CDR3 sequences in the sample, 11% to 15% were seen once. This CDR3 is built from 13 residues. CDR1 and CDR2 (germline): SGHRS, YFSETQ. V was shortened by 4 bases and J by 2 bases, with 9 bases between the two germline ends. Study results and caveats: Researchers found most expanded thyroid clonotypes above 0.001 in blood as well.

Researchers defined stable Graves' hyperthyroidism as no ophthalmopathy progression within 18 months. The source of this sequence is a woman in her thirties or forties with Graves' hyperthyroidism. This chain joins TRBV5-1 and TRBJ2-5, with D perhaps TRBD1 or TRBD2 (5 bases each). Sequencing was done on a sample of blood. Written as DNA, the CDR3 is TGCGCCAGCAGCGGGGACGATCAAGAGACCCAGTACTTC. Amino acids: CASSGDDQETQYF.